Presented here are 5 T cell receptor beta chains from one specimen sequenced in a study of blood T cell repertoires in COVID-19. Sequenced by immunoSEQ multiplex PCR; TCRdb stores in-frame clones only, minus some. The table shows about 260,000 clones, with about nine tenths occurring only once. The sample taken for sequencing was peripheral blood. The receptors originated from a woman aged 30 to 39 with COVID-19, enrolled during active disease.

This rearrangement joins TRBV28 to TRBJ1-5; D ambiguous. This CDR3 has 13 residues. The germline V and J ends were trimmed by 7 bases and 2 bases, with 9 bases remaining between them. The germline V gene has CDR1 MDHEN and CDR2 SYDVKM. CDR3 sequence (DNA): TGTGCCAGCACTCCCTCTGGCAATCAGCCCCAGCATTTT. Amino acid sequence: CASTPSGNQPQHF.

The chain has TRBV7-2 and TRBJ2-7, with TRBD1 as a possible D gene (6 bases). CDR3 length equals 13 residues. The V end was cut by 5 bases, the J end by 6 bases, with 14 bases between. The germline CDR1 and CDR2 sequences are SGHTA and FQGNSA. CDR3 protein: CASSPQGFGEQYF. In nucleotides, the CDR3 is TGTGCCAGCAGCCCTCAGGGGTTCGGCGAGCAGTACTTC. The variable domain in full, with the rest retrieved from reference TRBV7-2 and TRBJ2-7, is GAGVSQSPSNKVTEKGKDVELRCDPISGHTALYWYRQSLGQGLEFLIYFQGNSAPDKSGLPSDRFSAERTGGSVSTLTIQRTQQEDSAVYLCASSPQGFGEQYFGPGTRLTVT.

The rearrangement uses TRBV30 and TRBJ2-7, with D perhaps TRBD2 (6 bases). The CDR3 has 12 residues. Germline CDR1 is GTSNPN and CDR2 is SVGIG (reference sequence). Deletions cut 5 bases from V and 4 bases from J, with 12 bases between. The CDR3 protein is CAWSTREYEQYF. DNA of the CDR3: TGTGCCTGGTCGACGCGGGAATACGAGCAGTACTTC.

This chain connects TRBV18 to TRBJ1-1; 9 nucleotides line up with TRBD1. Trimming took 6 bases from V and 5 from J; bases not matched to a gene: 13. There are 16 residues in the CDR3. Per germline, CDR1 KGHSH and CDR2 LQKENI. The CDR3 here is CASSSGTGKGSTEAFF. The CDR3 region has the DNA TGTGCCAGCTCGTCCGGGACAGGGAAGGGGAGTACTGAAGCTTTCTTT.

The chain combines TRBV6-2 or TRBV6-3 with TRBJ1-1, with TRBD1 as a possible D gene (6 bases). Germline-derived CDR1 and CDR2 are MNHEY and SVGEGT. V dropped 5 bases and J dropped 0 bases, with 16 bases sitting between them. This CDR3 spans 16 amino acids. The CDR3 sequence is CASSAQGSRMNTEAFF. The CDR3 nucleotides read TGTGCCAGCAGTGCTCAGGGGTCTAGGATGAACACTGAAGCTTTCTTT.